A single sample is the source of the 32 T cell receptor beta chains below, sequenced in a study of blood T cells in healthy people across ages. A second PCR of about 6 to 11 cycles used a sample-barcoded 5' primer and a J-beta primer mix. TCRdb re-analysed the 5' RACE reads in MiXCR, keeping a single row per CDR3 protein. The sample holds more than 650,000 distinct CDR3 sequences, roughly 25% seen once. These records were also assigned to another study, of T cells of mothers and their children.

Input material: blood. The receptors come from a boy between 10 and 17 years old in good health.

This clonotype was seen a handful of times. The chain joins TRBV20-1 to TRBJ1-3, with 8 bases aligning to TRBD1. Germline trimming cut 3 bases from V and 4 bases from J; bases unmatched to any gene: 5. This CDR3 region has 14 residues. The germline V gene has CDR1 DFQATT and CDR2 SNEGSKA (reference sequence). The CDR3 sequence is CSASQGAGGNTIYF. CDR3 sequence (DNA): TGCAGTGCTAGTCAGGGGGCGGGAGGAAACACCATATATTTT.

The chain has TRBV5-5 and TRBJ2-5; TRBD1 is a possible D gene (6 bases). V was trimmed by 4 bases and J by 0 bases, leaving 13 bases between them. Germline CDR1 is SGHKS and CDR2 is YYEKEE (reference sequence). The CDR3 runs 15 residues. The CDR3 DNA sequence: TGTGCCAGCAGCAGCTTCCCAGGGGACCAAGAGACCCAGTACTTC. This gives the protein CASSSFPGDQETQYF.

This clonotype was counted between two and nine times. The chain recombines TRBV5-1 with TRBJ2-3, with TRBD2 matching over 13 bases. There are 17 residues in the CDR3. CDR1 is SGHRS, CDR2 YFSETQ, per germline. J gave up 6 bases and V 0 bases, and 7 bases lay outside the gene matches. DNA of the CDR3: TGCGCCAGCAGCTTGGGCCCAACTAGCGGGGGGGCGGATACGCAGTATTTT. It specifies CASSLGPTSGGADTQYF. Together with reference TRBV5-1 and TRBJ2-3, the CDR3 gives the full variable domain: KAGVTQTPRYLIKTRGQQVTLSCSPISGHRSVSWYQQTPGQGLQFLFEYFSETQRNKGNFPGRFSGRQFSNSRSEMNVSTLELGDSALYLCASSLGPTSGGADTQYFGPGTRLTVL.

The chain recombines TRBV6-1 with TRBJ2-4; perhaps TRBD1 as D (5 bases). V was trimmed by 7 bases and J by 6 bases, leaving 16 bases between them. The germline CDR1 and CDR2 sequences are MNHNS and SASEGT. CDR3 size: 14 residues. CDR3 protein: CASTLQGSSNIQYF. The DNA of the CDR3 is TGTGCCAGCACATTGCAGGGATCGTCAAACATTCAGTACTTC.

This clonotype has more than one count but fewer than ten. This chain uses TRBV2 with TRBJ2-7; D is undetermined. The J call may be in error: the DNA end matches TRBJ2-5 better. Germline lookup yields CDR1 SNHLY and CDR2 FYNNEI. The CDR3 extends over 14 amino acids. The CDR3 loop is CASSILPYQETQYF. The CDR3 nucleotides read TGTGCCAGCAGTATCCTCCCTTACCAAGAGACCCAGTACTTC.

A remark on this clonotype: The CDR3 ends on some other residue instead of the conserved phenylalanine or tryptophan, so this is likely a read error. The CDR3 reads CASTLTGILTEAFL. In nucleotides, the CDR3 is TGTGCCAGCACCCTGACAGGAATCTTAACTGAAGCTTTCCTT. The chain recombines TRBV12-3 or TRBV12-4 with TRBJ1-1; a weak D match, TRBD1 (6 bases). V lost 7 bases and J lost 5, with 17 bases in between. The CDR3 runs 14 residues.

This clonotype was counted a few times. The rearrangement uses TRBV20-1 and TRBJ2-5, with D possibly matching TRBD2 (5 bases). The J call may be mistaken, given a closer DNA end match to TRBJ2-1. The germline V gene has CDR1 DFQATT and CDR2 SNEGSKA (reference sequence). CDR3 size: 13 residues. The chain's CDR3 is CSASLPGSGEQFF. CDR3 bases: TGCAGTGCTAGTCTACCGGGCTCGGGGGAGCAGTTCTTC.

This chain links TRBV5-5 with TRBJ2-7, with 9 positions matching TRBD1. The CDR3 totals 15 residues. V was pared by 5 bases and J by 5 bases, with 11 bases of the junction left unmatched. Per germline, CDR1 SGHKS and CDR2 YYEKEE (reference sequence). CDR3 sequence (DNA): TGTGCCAGCAGGCGGCCGGGACAGGGCTTCCACGAGCAGTACTTC. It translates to CASRRPGQGFHEQYF. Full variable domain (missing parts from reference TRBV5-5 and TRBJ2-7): DAGVTQSPTHLIKTRGQQVTLRCSPISGHKSVSWYQQVLGQGPQFIFQYYEKEERGRGNFPDRFSARQFPNYSSELNVNALLLGDSALYLCASRRPGQGFHEQYFGPGTRLTVT.

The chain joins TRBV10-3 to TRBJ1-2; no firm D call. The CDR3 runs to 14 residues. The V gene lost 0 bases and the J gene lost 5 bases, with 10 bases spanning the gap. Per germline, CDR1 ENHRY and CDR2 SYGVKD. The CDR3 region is CAISESNSQYGYTF. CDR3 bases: TGTGCCATCAGTGAGTCGAATTCCCAGTATGGCTACACCTTC.

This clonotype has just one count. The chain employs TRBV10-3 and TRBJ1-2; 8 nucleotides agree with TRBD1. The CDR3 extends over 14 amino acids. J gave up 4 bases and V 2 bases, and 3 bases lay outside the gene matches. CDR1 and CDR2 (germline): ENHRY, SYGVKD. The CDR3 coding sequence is TGTGCCATCAGTGAGGGACAGGGAGGCTATGGCTACACCTTC. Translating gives CAISEGQGGYGYTF.

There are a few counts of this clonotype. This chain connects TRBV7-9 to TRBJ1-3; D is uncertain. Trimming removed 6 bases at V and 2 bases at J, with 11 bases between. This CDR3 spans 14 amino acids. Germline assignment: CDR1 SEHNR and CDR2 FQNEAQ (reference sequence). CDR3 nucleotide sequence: TGTGCCAGCAGTCCAATATGGACTGGAAACACCATATATTTT. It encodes CASSPIWTGNTIYF.

This CDR3 is CASSQEDSYEQYF. In nucleotides, the CDR3 is TGTGCCAGCAGCCAAGAAGACAGCTACGAGCAGTACTTC. The chain uses TRBV14 and TRBJ2-7; TRBD1 is a possible D gene (5 bases). Trimming took 0 bases from V and 3 from J, leaving 6 bases between them. The CDR3 is made up of 13 amino acids. Germline CDR1 reads SGHDN; CDR2 reads FVKESK.

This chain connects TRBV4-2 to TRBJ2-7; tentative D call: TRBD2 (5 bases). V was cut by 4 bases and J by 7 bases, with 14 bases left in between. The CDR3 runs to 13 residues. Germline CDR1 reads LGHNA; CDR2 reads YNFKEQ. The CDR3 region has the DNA TGTGCCAGCAGCCCCGAGGGTATGGGGGAGCAGTACTTC. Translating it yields CASSPEGMGEQYF.

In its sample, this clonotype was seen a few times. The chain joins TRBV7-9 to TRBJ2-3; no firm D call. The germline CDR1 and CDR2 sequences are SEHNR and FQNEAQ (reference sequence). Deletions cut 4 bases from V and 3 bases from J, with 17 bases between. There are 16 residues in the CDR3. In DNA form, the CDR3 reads TGTGCCAGCAGCTCAGTAGGACGGGTTTTGACAGATACGCAGTATTTT. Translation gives CASSSVGRVLTDTQYF.

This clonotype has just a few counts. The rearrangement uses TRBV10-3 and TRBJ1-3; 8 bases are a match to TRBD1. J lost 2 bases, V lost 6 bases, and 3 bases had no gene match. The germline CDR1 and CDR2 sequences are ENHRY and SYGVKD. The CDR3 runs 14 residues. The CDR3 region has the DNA TGTGCCATCAGGGCGACAGGGGCTGGAAACACCATATATTTT. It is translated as CAIRATGAGNTIYF.

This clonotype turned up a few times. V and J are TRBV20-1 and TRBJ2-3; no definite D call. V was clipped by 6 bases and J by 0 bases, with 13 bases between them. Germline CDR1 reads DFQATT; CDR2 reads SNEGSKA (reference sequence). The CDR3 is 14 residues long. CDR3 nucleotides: TGCAGTGCGCCCCGTGGTAGGAGCACAGATACGCAGTATTTT. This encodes CSAPRGRSTDTQYF.

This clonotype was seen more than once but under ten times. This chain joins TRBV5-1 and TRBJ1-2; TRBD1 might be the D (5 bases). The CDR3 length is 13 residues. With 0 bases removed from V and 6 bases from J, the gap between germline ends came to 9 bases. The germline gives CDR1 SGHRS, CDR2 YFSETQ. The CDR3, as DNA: TGCGCCAGCAGCTTGGAAGGAGGGGATGGCTACACCTTC. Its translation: CASSLEGGDGYTF.

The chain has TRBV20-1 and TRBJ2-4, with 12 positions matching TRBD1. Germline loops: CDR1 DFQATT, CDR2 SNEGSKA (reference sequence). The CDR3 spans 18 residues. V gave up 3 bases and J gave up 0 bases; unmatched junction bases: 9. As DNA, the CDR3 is TGCAGTGCTAGGGGACAGGGGGCTCTAACTATAGCCAAAAACATTCAGTACTTC. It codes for CSARGQGALTIAKNIQYF.

The CDR3 region is CASSPERNYGYTF. The CDR3 DNA reads as TGTGCCAGCAGCCCAGAGAGAAACTATGGCTACACCTTC. J is TRBJ1-2 and V is TRBV6-5; D unresolved. Deletions cut 6 bases from V and 2 bases from J, with 10 bases between. CDR1 is MNHEY and CDR2 is SVGAGI in the germline V gene. CDR3 length: 13 amino acids.

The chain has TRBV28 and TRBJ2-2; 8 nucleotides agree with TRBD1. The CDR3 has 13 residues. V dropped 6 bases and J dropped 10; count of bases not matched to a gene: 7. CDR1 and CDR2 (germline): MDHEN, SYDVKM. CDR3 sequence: CASSVYRGEELFF. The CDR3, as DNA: TGTGCCAGCAGCGTATACAGGGGGGAGGAGCTGTTTTTT. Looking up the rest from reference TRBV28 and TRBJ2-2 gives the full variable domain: DVKVTQSSRYLVKRTGEKVFLECVQDMDHENMFWYRQDPGLGLRLIYFSYDVKMKEKGDIPEGYSVSREKKERFSLILESASTNQTSMYLCASSVYRGEELFFGEGSRLTVL.

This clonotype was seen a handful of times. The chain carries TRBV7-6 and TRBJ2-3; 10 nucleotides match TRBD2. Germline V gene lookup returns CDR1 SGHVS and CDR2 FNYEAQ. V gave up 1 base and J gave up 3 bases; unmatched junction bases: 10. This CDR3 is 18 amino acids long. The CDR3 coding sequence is TGTGCCAGCAGCTTAGGAGCCCTCATAGCGGGGGGAACAGATACGCAGTATTTT. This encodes CASSLGALIAGGTDTQYF. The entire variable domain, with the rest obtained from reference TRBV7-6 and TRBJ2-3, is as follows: GAGVSQSPRYKVTKRGQDVALRCDPISGHVSLYWYRQALGQGPEFLTYFNYEAQQDKSGLPNDRFSAERPEGSISTLTIQRTEQRDSAMYRCASSLGALIAGGTDTQYFGPGTRLTVL.

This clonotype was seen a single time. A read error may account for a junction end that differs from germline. The CDR3 DNA is TGTGCCAGCAGCCCCGTAGGGGGGTTAGAGACCCAGTACTTT. The encoded protein is CASSPVGGLETQYF. This chain connects TRBV28 to TRBJ2-5, with D tentatively TRBD1 or TRBD2 (6 bases each). Germline values: CDR1 MDHEN, CDR2 SYDVKM. CDR3 length: 14 residues.

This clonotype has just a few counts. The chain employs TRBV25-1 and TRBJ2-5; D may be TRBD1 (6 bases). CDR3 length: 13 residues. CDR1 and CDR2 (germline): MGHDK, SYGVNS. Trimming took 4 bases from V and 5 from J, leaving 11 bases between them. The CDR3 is CASSVTGPETQYF. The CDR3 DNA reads TGTGCCAGCAGTGTGACAGGCCCGGAGACCCAGTACTTC.

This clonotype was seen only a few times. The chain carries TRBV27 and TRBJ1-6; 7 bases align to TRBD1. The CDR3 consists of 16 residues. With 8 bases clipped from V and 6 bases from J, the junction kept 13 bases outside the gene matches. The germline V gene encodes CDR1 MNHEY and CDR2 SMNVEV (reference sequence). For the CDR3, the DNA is TGTGCCAGCCGAGATTTTCCGGGGACAGCTAATTCACCCCTCCACTTT. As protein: CASRDFPGTANSPLHF.

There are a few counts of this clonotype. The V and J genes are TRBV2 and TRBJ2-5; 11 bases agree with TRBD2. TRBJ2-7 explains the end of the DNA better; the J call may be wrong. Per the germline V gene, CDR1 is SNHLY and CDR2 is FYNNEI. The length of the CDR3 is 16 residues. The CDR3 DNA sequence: TGTGCCAGCAGTGAATCCCCGGGACTAGCGGCTGACGAGCAGTACTTC. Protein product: CASSESPGLAADEQYF.

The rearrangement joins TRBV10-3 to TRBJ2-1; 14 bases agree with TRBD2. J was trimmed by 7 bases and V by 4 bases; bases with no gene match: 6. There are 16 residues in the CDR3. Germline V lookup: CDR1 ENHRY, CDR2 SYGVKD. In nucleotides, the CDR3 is TGTGCCATCAGTGGCCTCGGGACTAGCGGGGGTAATGAGCAGTTCTTC. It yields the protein CAISGLGTSGGNEQFF.

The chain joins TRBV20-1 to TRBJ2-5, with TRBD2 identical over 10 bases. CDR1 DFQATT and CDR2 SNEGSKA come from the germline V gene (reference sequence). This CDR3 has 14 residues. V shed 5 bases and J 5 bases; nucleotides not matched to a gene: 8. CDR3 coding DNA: TGCAGTGCTGTCATAGCGGGGGGCGGGGAGACCCAGTACTTC. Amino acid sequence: CSAVIAGGGETQYF.

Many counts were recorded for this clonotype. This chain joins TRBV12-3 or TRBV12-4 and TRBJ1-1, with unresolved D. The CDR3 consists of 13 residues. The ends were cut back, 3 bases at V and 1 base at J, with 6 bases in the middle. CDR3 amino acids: CASSFRENTEAFF. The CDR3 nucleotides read TGTGCCAGCAGTTTTAGAGAGAACACTGAAGCTTTCTTT.

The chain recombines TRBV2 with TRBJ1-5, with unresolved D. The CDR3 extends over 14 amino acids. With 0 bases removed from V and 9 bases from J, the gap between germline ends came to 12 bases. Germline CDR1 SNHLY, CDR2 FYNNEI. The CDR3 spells CASSEATRRSPQHF. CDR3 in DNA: TGTGCCAGCAGTGAAGCCACCCGTAGGTCGCCCCAGCATTTT.

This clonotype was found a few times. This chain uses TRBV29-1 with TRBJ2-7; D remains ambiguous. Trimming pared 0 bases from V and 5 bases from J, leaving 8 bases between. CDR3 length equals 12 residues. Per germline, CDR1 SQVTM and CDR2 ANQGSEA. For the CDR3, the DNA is TGCAGCGTTGAAGATCAGACCAACGAGCAGTACTTC. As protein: CSVEDQTNEQYF.

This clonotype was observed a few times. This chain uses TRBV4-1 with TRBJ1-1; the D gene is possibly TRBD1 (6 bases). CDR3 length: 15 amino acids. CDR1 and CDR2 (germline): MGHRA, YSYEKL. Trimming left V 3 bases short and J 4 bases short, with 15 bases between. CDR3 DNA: TGCGCCAGCAGCCATGAACAGGGTTTGGGCACTGAAGCTTTCTTT. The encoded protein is CASSHEQGLGTEAFF.

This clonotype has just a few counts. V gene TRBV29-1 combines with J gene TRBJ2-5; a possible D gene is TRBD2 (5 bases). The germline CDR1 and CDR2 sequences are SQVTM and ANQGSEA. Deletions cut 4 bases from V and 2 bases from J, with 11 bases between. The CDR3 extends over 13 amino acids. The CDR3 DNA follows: TGCAGCGTTGGGCGGGCAGGACAAGAGACCCAGTACTTC. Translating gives CSVGRAGQETQYF.